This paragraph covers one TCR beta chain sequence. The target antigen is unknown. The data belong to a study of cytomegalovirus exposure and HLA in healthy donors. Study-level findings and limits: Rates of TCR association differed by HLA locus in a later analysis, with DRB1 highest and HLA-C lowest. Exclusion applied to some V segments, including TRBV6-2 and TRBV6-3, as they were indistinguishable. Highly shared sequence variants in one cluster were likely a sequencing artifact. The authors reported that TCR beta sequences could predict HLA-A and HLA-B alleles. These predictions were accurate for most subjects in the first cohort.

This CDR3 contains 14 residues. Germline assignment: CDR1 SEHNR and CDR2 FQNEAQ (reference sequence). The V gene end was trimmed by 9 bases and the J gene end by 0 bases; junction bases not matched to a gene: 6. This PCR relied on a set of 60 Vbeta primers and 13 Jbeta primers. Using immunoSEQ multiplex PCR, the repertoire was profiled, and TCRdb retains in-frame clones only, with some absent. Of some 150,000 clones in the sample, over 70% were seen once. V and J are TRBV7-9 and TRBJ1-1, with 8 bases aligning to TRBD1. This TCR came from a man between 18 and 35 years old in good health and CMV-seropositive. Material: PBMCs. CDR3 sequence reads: CASFPGQVNTEAFF. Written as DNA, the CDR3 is TGTGCCAGTTTCCCGGGACAGGTGAACACTGAAGCTTTCTTT.